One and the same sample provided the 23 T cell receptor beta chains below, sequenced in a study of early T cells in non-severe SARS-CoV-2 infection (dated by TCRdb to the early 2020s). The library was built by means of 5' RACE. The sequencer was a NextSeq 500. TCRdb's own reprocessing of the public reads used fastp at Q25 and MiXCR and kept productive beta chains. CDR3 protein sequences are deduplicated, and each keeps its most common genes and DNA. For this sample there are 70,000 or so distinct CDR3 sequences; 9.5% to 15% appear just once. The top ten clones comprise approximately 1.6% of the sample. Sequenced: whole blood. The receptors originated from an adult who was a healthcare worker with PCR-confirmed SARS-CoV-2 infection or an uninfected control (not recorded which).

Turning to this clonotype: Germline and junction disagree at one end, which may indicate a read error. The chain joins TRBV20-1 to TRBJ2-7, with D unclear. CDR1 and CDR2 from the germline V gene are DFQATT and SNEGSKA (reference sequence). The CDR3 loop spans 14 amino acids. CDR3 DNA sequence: TGCAGTGCAAGAGCGCACAGAATCAACTACGAGCAGTACTTC. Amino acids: CSARAHRINYEQYF.

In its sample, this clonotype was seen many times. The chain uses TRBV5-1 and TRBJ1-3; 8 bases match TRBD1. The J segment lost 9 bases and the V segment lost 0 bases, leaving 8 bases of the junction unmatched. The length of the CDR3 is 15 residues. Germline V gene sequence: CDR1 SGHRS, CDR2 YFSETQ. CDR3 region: CASSLDGQGEGTIYF. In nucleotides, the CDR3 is TGCGCCAGCAGCTTGGACGGACAGGGTGAAGGCACCATATATTTT.

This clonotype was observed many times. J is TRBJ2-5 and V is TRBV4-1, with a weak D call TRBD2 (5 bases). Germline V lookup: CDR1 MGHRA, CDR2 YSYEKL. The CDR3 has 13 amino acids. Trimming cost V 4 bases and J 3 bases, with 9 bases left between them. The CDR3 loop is CASSLREEETQYF. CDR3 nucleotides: TGCGCCAGCAGCCTCCGGGAAGAAGAGACCCAGTACTTC.

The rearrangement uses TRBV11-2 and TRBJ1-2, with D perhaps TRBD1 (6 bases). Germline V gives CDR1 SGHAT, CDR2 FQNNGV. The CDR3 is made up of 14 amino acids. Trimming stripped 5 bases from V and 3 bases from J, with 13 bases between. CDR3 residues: CASSTIRGDYGYTF. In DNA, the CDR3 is TGTGCCAGCAGCACTATCAGGGGAGACTATGGCTACACCTTC.

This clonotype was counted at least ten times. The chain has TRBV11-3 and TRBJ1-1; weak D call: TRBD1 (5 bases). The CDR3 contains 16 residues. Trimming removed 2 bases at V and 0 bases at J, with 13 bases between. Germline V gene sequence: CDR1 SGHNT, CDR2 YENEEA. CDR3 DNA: TGTGCCAGCAGCTTAAAGGTCGGGGCTATGAACACTGAAGCTTTCTTT. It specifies CASSLKVGAMNTEAFF.

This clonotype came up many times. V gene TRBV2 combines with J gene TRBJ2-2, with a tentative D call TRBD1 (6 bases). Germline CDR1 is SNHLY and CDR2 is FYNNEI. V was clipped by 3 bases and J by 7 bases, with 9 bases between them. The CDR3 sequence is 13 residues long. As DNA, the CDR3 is TGTGCCAGCAGTGACAACAGGGACGGGGAGCTGTTTTTT. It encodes CASSDNRDGELFF.

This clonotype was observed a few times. CDR3 in amino acids: CASSHGVTDVSGELFF. The CDR3 DNA follows: TGTGCCAGCAGCCATGGTGTGACAGACGTGTCCGGGGAGCTGTTTTTT. V and J are TRBV3-1 and TRBJ2-2, with a possible D match to TRBD1 (5 bases). This CDR3 comprises 16 residues. Germline CDR1 is LGHDT and CDR2 is YNNKEL (reference sequence). V lost 3 bases to trimming and J lost 6 bases, with 17 bases between them.

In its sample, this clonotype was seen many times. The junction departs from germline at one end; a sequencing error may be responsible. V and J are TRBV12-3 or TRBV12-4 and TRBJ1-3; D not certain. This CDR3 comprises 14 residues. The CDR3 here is CASSMGSSENTIYF. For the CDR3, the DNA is TGTGCCAGCAGCATGGGGAGCTCTGAAAACACCATATATTTT.

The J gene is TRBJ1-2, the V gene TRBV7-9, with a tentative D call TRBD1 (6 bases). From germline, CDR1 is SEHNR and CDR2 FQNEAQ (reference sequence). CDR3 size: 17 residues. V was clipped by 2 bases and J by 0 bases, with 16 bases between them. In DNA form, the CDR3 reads TGTGCCAGCAGCTTAAACCCAGGGGCCTGGACTAACTATGGCTACACCTTC. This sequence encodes CASSLNPGAWTNYGYTF. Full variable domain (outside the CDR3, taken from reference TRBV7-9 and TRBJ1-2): DTGVSQNPRHKITKRGQNVTFRCDPISEHNRLYWYRQTLGQGPEFLTYFQNEAQLEKSRLLSDRFSAERPKGSFSTLEIQRTEQGDSAMYLCASSLNPGAWTNYGYTFGSGTRLTVV.

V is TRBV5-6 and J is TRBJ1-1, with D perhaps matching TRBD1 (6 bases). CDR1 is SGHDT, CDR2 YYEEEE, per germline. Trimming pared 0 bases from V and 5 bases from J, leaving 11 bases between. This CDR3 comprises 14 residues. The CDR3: CASSLEGGETEAFF. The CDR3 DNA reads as TGTGCCAGCAGCTTGGAGGGGGGCGAGACTGAAGCTTTCTTT.

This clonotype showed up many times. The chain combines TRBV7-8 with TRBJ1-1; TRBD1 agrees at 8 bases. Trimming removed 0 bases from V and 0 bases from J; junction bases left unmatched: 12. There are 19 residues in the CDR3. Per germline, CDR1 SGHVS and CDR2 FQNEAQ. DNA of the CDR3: TGTGCCAGCAGCTTAGCGTACAGGGGGAGGGCGACAATGAACACTGAAGCTTTCTTT. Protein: CASSLAYRGRATMNTEAFF.

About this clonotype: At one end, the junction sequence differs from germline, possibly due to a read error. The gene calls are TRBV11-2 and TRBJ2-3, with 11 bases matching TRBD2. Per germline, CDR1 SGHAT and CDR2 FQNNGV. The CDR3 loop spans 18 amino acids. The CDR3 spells CASTPGLAGGVIADTQNF. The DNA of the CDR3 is TGTGCCAGCACCCCGGGGCTAGCGGGGGGCGTGATTGCAGATACGCAGAATTTT.

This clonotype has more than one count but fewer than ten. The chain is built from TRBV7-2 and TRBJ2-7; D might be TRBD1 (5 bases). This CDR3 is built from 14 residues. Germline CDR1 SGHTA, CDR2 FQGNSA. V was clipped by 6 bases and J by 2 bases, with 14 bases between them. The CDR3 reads CASRVAGSTYEQYF. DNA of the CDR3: TGTGCCAGCAGGGTAGCAGGGTCTACCTACGAGCAGTACTTC.

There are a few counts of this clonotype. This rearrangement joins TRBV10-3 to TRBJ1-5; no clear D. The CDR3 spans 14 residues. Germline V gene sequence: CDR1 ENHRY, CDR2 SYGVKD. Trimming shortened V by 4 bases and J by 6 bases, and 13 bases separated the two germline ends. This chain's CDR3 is CAISADPIFQPQHF. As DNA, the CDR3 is TGTGCCATCAGTGCTGACCCTATTTTTCAGCCCCAGCATTTT.

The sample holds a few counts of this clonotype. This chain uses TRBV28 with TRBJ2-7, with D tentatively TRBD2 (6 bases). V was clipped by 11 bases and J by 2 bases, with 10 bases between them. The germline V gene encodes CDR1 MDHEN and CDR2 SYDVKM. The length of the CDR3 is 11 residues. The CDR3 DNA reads TGTGCCGGCGGGGCCCCCTACGAGCAGTACTTC. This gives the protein CAGGAPYEQYF.

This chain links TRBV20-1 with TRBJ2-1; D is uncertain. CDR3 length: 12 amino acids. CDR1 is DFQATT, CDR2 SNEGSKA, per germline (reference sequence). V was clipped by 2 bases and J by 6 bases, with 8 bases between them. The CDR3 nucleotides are TGCAGTGCTAGATCGGGCCCCAATGAGCAGTTCTTC. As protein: CSARSGPNEQFF.

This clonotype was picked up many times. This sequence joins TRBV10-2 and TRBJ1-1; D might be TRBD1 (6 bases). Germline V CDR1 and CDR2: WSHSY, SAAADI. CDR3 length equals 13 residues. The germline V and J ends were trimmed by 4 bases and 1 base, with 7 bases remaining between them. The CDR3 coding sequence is TGCGCCAGCAGTGGGACAGCGAACACTGAAGCTTTCTTT. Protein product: CASSGTANTEAFF.

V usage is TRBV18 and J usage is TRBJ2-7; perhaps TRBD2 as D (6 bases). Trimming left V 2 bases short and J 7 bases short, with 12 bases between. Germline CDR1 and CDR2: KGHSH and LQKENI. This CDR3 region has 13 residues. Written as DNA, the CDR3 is TGTGCCAGCTCACCAGGGGCGGCGGGGGAGCAGTACTTC. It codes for CASSPGAAGEQYF.

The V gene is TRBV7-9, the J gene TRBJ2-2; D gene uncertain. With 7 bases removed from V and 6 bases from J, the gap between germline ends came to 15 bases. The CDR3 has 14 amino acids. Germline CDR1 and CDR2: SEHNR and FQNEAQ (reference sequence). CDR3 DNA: TGTGCCAGCACTTCTATGGGCGATGCCGGGGAGCTGTTTTTT. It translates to CASTSMGDAGELFF. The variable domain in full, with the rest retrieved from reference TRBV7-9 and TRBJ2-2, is DTGVSQNPRHKITKRGQNVTFRCDPISEHNRLYWYRQTLGQGPEFLTYFQNEAQLEKSRLLSDRFSAERPKGSFSTLEIQRTEQGDSAMYLCASTSMGDAGELFFGEGSRLTVL.

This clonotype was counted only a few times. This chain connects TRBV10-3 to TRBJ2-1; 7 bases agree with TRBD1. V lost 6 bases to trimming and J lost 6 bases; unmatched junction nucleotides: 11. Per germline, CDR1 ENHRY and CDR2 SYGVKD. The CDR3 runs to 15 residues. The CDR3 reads CAIRARDSASNEQFF. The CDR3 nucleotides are TGTGCCATCAGGGCCCGGGACAGTGCTTCCAATGAGCAGTTCTTC.

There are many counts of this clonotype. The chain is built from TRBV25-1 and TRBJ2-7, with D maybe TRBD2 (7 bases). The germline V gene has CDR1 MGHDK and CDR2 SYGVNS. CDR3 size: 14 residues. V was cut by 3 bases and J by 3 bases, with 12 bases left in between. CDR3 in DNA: TGTGCCAGCAGTGAGGGGGGGCTGCACTACGAGCAGTACTTC. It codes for CASSEGGLHYEQYF.

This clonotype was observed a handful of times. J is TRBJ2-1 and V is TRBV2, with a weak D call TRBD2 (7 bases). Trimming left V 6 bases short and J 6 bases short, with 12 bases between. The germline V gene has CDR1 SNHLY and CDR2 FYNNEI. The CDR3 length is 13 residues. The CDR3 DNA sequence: TGTGCCAGCAGCGGGGGGCGTATCAATGAGCAGTTCTTC. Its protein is CASSGGRINEQFF.

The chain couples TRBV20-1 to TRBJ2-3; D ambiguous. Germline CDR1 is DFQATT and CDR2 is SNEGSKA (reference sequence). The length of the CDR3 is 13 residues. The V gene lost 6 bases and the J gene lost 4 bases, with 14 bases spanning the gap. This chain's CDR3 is CSARVNGPDTQYF. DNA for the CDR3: TGCAGTGCCCGAGTGAATGGGCCAGATACGCAGTATTTT.